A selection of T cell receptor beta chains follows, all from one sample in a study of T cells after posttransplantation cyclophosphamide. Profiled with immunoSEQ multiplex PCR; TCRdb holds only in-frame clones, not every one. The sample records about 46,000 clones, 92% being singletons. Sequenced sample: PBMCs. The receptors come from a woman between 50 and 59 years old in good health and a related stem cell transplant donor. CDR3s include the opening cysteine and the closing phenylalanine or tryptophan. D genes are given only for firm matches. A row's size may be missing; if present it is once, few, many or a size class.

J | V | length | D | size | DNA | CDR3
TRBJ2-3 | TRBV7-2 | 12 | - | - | TGTGCCAGCAGCTTGGGACTCAATACGCAGTATTTT | CASSLGLNTQYF
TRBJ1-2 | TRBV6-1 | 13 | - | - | TGTGCCGCCTCGACCCAGGGGAGCTATGGCTACACCTTC | CAASTQGSYGYTF
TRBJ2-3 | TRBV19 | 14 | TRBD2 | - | TGTGCCAGTATTAGCGGGGCCCCCGGGGATACGCAGTATTTT | CASISGAPGDTQYF
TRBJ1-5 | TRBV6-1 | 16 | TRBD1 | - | TGTGCCAGCAGTGAAGCCAGGGGGAATGGCAATCAGCCCCAGCATTTT | CASSEARGNGNQPQHF
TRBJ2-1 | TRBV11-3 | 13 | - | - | TGTGCCAGCAGCTCACTAAACTACAATGAGCAGTTCTTC | CASSSLNYNEQFF
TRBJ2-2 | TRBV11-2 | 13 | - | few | TGTGCCAGCGGTCCGTTTACGGCCGGGGAGCTGTTTTTT | CASGPFTAGELFF
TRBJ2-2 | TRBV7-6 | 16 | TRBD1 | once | TGTGCCAGCAGCTCCACTTCAGGGGGCAACACCGGGGAGCTGTTTTTT | CASSSTSGGNTGELFF
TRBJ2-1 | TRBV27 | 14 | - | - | TGTGCCAGCAGTTTATACGGGAGTCGCAATGAGCAGTTCTTC | CASSLYGSRNEQFF
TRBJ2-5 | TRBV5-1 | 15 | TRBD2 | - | TGCGCCAGCAGCTTGGGACTAGCGGGGCGGGAGACCCAGTACTTC | CASSLGLAGRETQYF
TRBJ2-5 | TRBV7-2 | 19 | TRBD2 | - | TGTGCCAGCAGCTTCCCATCGGGGGCTAGCGGGGGGGCGGCGGAGACCCAGTACTTC | CASSFPSGASGGAAETQYF
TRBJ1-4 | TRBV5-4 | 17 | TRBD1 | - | TGTGCCAGCAGCGCAGGACAGGGTTGGGGAACTAATGAAAAACTGTTTTTT | CASSAGQGWGTNEKLFF
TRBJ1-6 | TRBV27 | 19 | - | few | TGTGCCAGCAGCTTAGGAGAGCCACTATTGATGGTAGGAGATTCACCCCTCCACTTT | CASSLGEPLLMVGDSPLHF
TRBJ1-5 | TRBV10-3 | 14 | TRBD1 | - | TGTGCCATCAGGGGGACAGGGGGTTTTCAGCCCCAGCATTTT | CAIRGTGGFQPQHF
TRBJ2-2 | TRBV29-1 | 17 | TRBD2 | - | TGCAGCGTTGAAGCCGTCCAGCGGGAAGGGTGGGCCGGGGAGCTGTTTTTT | CSVEAVQREGWAGELFF
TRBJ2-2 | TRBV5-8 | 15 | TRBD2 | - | TGTGCCAGCAGCCCGGGACTAGCGGGGGCCGGGGAGCTGTTTTTT | CASSPGLAGAGELFF
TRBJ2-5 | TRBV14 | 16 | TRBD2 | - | TGTGCCAGCAGCCAACGGACTAGCGGGAGGAAGGAGACCCAGTACTTC | CASSQRTSGRKETQYF
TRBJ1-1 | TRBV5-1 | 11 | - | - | TGCGCCAGCAGCTTGTCGGGGGAAGCTTTCTTT | CASSLSGEAFF
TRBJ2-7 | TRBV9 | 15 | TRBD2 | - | TGTGCCAGCAGCGTAGAGGGCGGGAGCTCCTACGAGCAGTACTTC | CASSVEGGSSYEQYF
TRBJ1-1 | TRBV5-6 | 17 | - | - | TGTGCCAGCAGCTTGGGGCGGGGGCAAGGGATGAACACTGAAGCTTTCTTT | CASSLGRGQGMNTEAFF
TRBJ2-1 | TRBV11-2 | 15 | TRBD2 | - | TGTGCCAGCAGCTTAGATAGGCTAGCGGCGAATGAGCAGTTCTTC | CASSLDRLAANEQFF
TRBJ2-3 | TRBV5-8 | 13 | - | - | TGTGCCAGCAGCTTGGGAGTGCCGGATACGCAGTATTTT | CASSLGVPDTQYF
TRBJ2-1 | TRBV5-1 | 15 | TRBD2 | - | TGCGCCAGCAGCTCTAGCGGGGGGTTTAACAATGAGCAGTTCTTC | CASSSSGGFNNEQFF
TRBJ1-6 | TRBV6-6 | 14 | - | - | TGTGCCAGCAGCTGGACAGATTATAATTCACCCCTCCACTTT | CASSWTDYNSPLHF
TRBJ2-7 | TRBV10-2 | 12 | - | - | TGCGCCAGCAGTGGGGGCGGATACGAGCAGTACTTC | CASSGGGYEQYF
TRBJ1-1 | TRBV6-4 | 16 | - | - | TGTGCCAGCAGTGACTCACCTTCGAGTTTGAACACTGAAGCTTTCTTT | CASSDSPSSLNTEAFF
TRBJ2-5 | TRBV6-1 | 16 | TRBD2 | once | TGTGCCAGCAGTGAGGGTACGGGGGGGGCCCAAGAGACCCAGTACTTC | CASSEGTGGAQETQYF
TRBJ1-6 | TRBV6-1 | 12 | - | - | TGTGCCAGCAGTGATAGTGATTCACCCCTCCACTTT | CASSDSDSPLHF
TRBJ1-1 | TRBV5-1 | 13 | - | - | TGCGCCAGCAGCTTCACCGGGAACACTGAAGCTTTCTTT | CASSFTGNTEAFF
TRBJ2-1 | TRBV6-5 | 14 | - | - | TGTGCCAGCAGCGAACAGAGCTCCTACAATGAGCAGTTCTTC | CASSEQSSYNEQFF
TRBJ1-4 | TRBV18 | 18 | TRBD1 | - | TGTGCCAGCTCACCACCGAGGGGACAGGGGTGGACTTTTGAAAAACTGTTTTTT | CASSPPRGQGWTFEKLFF
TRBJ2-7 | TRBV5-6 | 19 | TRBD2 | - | TGTGCCAGCAGCACCGCACGGACGACTAGCGGGAGGGTTACCTACGAGCAGTACTTC | CASSTARTTSGRVTYEQYF
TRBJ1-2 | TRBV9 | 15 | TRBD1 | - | TGTGCCAGCAGCGTGGAGGGACAGCTTAACTATGGCTACACCTTC | CASSVEGQLNYGYTF
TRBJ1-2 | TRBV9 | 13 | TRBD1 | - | TGTGCCAGCAGCGTGGGACAGGGGGATGGCTACACCTTC | CASSVGQGDGYTF
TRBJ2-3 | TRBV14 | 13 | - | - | TGTGCCAGCAGCCCGACCTCTAGAGATACGCAGTATTTT | CASSPTSRDTQYF
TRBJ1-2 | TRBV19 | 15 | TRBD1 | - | TGTGCCAGTAGATCGACAGGGGATATCTTTTGGGGCTACACCTTC | CASRSTGDIFWGYTF
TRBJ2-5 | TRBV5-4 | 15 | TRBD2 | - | TGTGCCAGCATCAATAGGACTAGCGGGGGTGAGACCCAGTACTTC | CASINRTSGGETQYF
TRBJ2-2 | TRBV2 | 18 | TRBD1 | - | TGTGCCAGCAGTGAATCACATATTCAGGGGGCGCGAACCGGGGAGCTGTTTTTT | CASSESHIQGARTGELFF
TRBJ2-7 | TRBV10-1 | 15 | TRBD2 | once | TGCGCCAGCAGTGAGGGTTTAGCGGGGTCCTACGAGCAGTACTTC | CASSEGLAGSYEQYF
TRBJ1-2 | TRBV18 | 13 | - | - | TGTGCCAGCTCACCACCAGGGACTATTGGCTACACCTTC | CASSPPGTIGYTF
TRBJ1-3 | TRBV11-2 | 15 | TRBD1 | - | TGTGCCAGCAGCTTAGGACAGGGGTCTGGAAACACCATATATTTT | CASSLGQGSGNTIYF
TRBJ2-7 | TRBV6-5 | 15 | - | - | TGTGCCAGCAGTTACTCTGAGGGGAGGTTCTACGAGCAGTACTTC | CASSYSEGRFYEQYF
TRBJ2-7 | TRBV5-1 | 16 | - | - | TGCGCCAGCAGCTTGTTTACGAGACTAAAAGGTTACGAGCAGTACTTC | CASSLFTRLKGYEQYF
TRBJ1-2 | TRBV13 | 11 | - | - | TGTGCCAGCAGCTCTCTCCGTGGCTACACCTTC | CASSSLRGYTF
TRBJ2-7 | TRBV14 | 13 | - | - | TGTGCCAGCAGCCAAGACTCCCCCTACGAGCAGTACTTC | CASSQDSPYEQYF
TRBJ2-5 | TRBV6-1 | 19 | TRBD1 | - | TGTGCCAGCAGTGAAGCGCTTCGAAGGACAGGGGAGGGTTCCGAGACCCAGTACTTC | CASSEALRRTGEGSETQYF
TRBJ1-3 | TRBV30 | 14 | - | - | TGTGCCTGGAACAAGGGGATCCCTGGAAACACCATATATTTT | CAWNKGIPGNTIYF
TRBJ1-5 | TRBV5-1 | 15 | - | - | TGTGCCAGCAGCTTAACAGGGTCGGGCAATCAGCCCCAGCATTTT | CASSLTGSGNQPQHF
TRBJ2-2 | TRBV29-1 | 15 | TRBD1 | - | TGCAGCGTTGAGGCAGGGGGCGCTTGGACCGGGGAGCTGTTTTTT | CSVEAGGAWTGELFF
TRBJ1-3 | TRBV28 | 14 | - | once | TGTGCCAGCAGTTTAAGGCAGGCTGGAAACACCATATATTTT | CASSLRQAGNTIYF
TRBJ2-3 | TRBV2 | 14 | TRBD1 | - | TGTGCCAGCAGTGCGGACAGGGTGGCAGATACGCAGTATTTT | CASSADRVADTQYF
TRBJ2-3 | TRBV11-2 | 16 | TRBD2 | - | TGTGCCAGCAGCTGGAGCGGGGGGGCCGACACAGATACGCAGTATTTT | CASSWSGGADTDTQYF
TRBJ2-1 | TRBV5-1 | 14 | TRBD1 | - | TGCGCCAGCAGCTTGGGACAGGGCGCGAATGAGCAGTTCTTC | CASSLGQGANEQFF